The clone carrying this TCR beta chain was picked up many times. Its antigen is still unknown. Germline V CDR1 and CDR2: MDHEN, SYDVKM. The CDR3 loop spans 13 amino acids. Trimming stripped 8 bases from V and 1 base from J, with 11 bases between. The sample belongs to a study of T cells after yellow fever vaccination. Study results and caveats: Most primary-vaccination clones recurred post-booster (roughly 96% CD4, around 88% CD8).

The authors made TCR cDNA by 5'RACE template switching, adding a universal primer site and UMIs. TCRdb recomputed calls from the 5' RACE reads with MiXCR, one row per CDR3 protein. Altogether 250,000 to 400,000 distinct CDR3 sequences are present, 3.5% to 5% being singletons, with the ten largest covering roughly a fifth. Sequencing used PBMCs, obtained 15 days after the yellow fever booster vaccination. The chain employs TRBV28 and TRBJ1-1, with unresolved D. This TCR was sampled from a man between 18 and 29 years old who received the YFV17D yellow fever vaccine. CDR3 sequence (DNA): TGTGCCAGCGGGTCTTTAGAGAACACTGAAGCTTTCTTT. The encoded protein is CASGSLENTEAFF.